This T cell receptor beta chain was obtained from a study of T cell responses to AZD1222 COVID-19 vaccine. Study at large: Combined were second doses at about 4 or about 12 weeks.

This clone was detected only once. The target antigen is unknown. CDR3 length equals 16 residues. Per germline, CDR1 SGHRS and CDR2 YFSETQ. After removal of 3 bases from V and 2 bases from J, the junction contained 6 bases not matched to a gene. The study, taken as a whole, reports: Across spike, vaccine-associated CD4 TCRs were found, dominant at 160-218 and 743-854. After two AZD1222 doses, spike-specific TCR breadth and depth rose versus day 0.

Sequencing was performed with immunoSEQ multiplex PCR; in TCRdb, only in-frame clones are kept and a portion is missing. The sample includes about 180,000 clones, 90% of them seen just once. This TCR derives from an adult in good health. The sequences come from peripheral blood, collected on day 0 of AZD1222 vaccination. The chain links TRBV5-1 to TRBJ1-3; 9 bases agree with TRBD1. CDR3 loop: CASSSKTGGPGNTIYF. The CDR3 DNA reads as TGCGCCAGCAGCTCGAAAACAGGGGGCCCTGGAAACACCATATATTTT.